What follows describes a single TCR beta chain. Its antigen is unidentified. This sample was included in a study of cytomegalovirus exposure and HLA in healthy donors. Primers: 60 Vbeta forward and 13 Jbeta reverse. Assay: immunoSEQ multiplex PCR; the TCRdb copy retains only in-frame clones and omits some. The table records fewer than 250,000 clones, roughly 77% of them present only once. Study findings and constraints: The authors later linked a missense DCLRE1C variant to TCR beta V- and J-gene trimming.

The sequence came from a male donor in good health and CMV-seropositive. The sequenced sample was PBMCs.

The CDR3 DNA reads as TGTGCCAGCAGTGGGACTAGTGCGCAGTATTTT. It is translated as CASSGTSAQYF. The chain carries TRBV27 and TRBJ2-3, with TRBD2 matching 8 bases. The germline V gene encodes CDR1 MNHEY and CDR2 SMNVEV (reference sequence). There are 11 residues in the CDR3. Germline trimming cut 5 bases from V and 10 bases from J; bases unmatched to any gene: 2.